Presented here are 26 T cell receptor beta chains from one specimen sequenced in a study of a mutant IDH1 vaccine in newly diagnosed glioma. The time point here: week 23, last vaccination. One vaccine dose held 300 ug of mutant IDH1 20-mer peptide and came with topical imiquimod. Sequenced by immunoSEQ multiplex PCR; TCRdb stores in-frame clones only, minus some. The sample has approximately 57,000 clones, roughly 81% seen once. No antigen has been assigned to these receptors. The source was PBMCs, collected from a glioma patient whose treatment included an IDH1 peptide vaccine. These receptors came from a middle-aged woman with glioma. Some clones in this sample may be carry-over from other donors' samples.

This clone turned up a few times. The V call is TRBV12-5, the J call TRBJ1-1; D uncertain. Between the trimmed V and J ends, which lost 0 bases and 13 bases, there was a span of 6 bases. CDR3 size: 10 residues. Germline V gene sequence: CDR1 LGHNT, CDR2 FRNRAP. Written as DNA, the CDR3 is TGTGCTAGTGGTTTGGTACGGGTTTTCTTT. It encodes CASGLVRVFF.

This clone has only a few counts. The chain has TRBV2 and TRBJ1-1; no firm D call. Trimming cost V 8 bases and J 8 bases, with 15 bases left between them. CDR3 size: 12 residues. Germline V gives CDR1 SNHLY, CDR2 FYNNEI. The CDR3 here is CASRSPLEEAFF. The DNA for the CDR3 is TGTGCCAGCCGATCTCCCCTGGAGGAAGCTTTCTTT.

The V gene is TRBV29-1, the J gene TRBJ2-7; weak D call: TRBD2 (7 bases). Deletions cut 6 bases from V and 7 bases from J, with 13 bases between. CDR3 length: 11 amino acids. In germline, CDR1 is SQVTM, CDR2 ANQGSEA. CDR3 amino acids: CSVTEGGEQYF. In DNA, the CDR3 is TGCAGCGTCACGGAGGGGGGGGAGCAGTACTTC.

This sequence joins TRBV6-5 and TRBJ1-5; D unclear. CDR3 length equals 15 residues. V gave up 0 bases and J gave up 4 bases, with 10 bases separating them. In germline, CDR1 is MNHEY, CDR2 SVGAGI. The CDR3: CASSYSSPGNQPQHF. CDR3 sequence (DNA): TGTGCCAGCAGTTACTCGTCGCCAGGAAATCAGCCCCAGCATTTT.

The chain links TRBV15 to TRBJ1-1; D gene ambiguous. V was cut by 8 bases and J by 1 base, with 11 bases left in between. Per the germline V gene, CDR1 is LNHNV and CDR2 is YYDKDF (reference sequence). The CDR3 extends over 13 amino acids. CDR3 DNA: TGTGCCACCTCTAAACGACAGAACACTGAAGCTTTCTTT. Encoded protein: CATSKRQNTEAFF.

The rearrangement uses TRBV7-9 and TRBJ1-2; possible D gene TRBD1, 6 bases. V dropped 4 bases and J dropped 0 bases, with 21 bases sitting between them. Germline lookup yields CDR1 SEHNR and CDR2 FQNEAQ (reference sequence). There are 18 residues in the CDR3. The chain's CDR3 is CASSYPEGPGAANYGYTF. CDR3 sequence (DNA): TGTGCCAGCAGCTACCCAGAGGGGCCGGGGGCTGCTAACTATGGCTACACCTTC.

This chain connects TRBV27 to TRBJ1-4; TRBD1 matches 7 bases. Per germline, CDR1 MNHEY and CDR2 SMNVEV (reference sequence). The CDR3 runs 14 residues. The V gene end was trimmed by 5 bases and the J gene end by 12 bases; junction bases not matched to a gene: 12. CDR3 coding DNA: TGTGCCAGCAGTGACCGGGACAGTCCTTCGGAACTGTTTTTT. Its protein is CASSDRDSPSELFF.

The chain recombines TRBV27 with TRBJ1-4; 9 bases are shared with TRBD1. The trim removed 4 bases at V and 7 bases at J, leaving 19 bases unmatched. The CDR3 length is 19 residues. Germline V lookup: CDR1 MNHEY, CDR2 SMNVEV (reference sequence). CDR3 region: CASSSRAWDRVRGSEKLFF. The CDR3 nucleotides read TGTGCCAGCAGTTCTAGGGCCTGGGACAGGGTGAGAGGGAGTGAAAAACTGTTTTTT.

In DNA form, the CDR3 reads TGTGCCAGCAGCCCCCCTGGGACAGGCACAGATACGCAGTATTTT. Translation: CASSPPGTGTDTQYF. The chain combines TRBV5-6 with TRBJ2-3, with 7 bases fitting TRBD1. Losses at the gene ends were 4 bases for V and 1 base for J; bases not matched to a gene: 6. Germline V gene lookup returns CDR1 SGHDT and CDR2 YYEEEE. The CDR3 runs to 15 residues. The whole variable domain, remainder taken from reference TRBV5-6 and TRBJ2-3, is DAGVTQSPTHLIKTRGQQVTLRCSPKSGHDTVSWYQQALGQGPQFIFQYYEEEERQRGNFPDRFSGHQFPNYSSELNVNALLLGDSALYLCASSPPGTGTDTQYFGPGTRLTVL.

The chain recombines TRBV19 with TRBJ2-5; 9 positions agree with TRBD2. From germline, CDR1 is LNHDA and CDR2 SQIVND (reference sequence). V trimming: 3 bases; J trimming: 5 bases; junction bases outside the gene matches: 10. CDR3 length: 16 amino acids. The CDR3 reads CASSMLAGARRETQYF. DNA for the CDR3: TGTGCCAGTAGTATGTTAGCGGGGGCTAGGAGGGAGACCCAGTACTTC. Full variable domain (rest looked up from reference TRBV19 and TRBJ2-5): DGGITQSPKYLFRKEGQNVTLSCEQNLNHDAMYWYRQDPGQGLRLIYYSQIVNDFQKGDIAEGYSVSREKKESFPLTVTSAQKNPTAFYLCASSMLAGARRETQYFGPGTRLLVL.

The chain couples TRBV7-6 to TRBJ1-6; D gene ambiguous. Looked up from germline, CDR1 is SGHVS and CDR2 is FNYEAQ. Between the trimmed V and J ends, which lost 4 bases and 10 bases, there was a span of 17 bases. The CDR3 covers 15 residues. CDR3 region: CASSSGVQLRSPLHF. In DNA form, the CDR3 reads TGTGCCAGCAGCTCAGGAGTACAATTACGCTCACCCCTCCACTTT.

DNA for the CDR3: TGCAGTGCTAGAGCAGGAACCGAGCAGTACTTC. This codes for CSARAGTEQYF. The V call is TRBV20-1, the J call TRBJ2-7, with D hard to call. Germline CDR1 DFQATT, CDR2 SNEGSKA (reference sequence). The CDR3 is 11 amino acids. Trimming stripped 1 base from V and 6 bases from J, with 7 bases between.

This clone was seen just once. This chain uses TRBV5-1 with TRBJ1-1; the D gene is possibly TRBD1 (5 bases). V dropped 4 bases and J dropped 6 bases, with 16 bases sitting between them. The CDR3 extends over 14 amino acids. The germline V gene encodes CDR1 SGHRS and CDR2 YFSETQ. The CDR3 DNA is TGCGCCAGCAGCCCCGGAGGTGGGGACTCTGAAGCTTTCTTT. Amino acids: CASSPGGGDSEAFF.

The chain recombines TRBV10-3 with TRBJ2-5; possible D gene TRBD1, 7 bases. Germline V lookup: CDR1 ENHRY, CDR2 SYGVKD. V shed 0 bases and J shed 5 bases, with 13 bases lying between them. The CDR3 sequence is 15 residues long. The CDR3 DNA reads TGTGCCATCAGTGAGTCGAACAGGGGAGGTGAGACCCAGTACTTC. Its protein product is CAISESNRGGETQYF.

The rearrangement joins TRBV10-3 to TRBJ1-2; 8 nucleotides agree with TRBD1. This CDR3 is built from 13 residues. Unmatched junction bases numbered 8, after V lost 6 bases and J lost 8 bases. The germline V gene encodes CDR1 ENHRY and CDR2 SYGVKD. The CDR3 loop is CAISSLGQGGYTF. For the CDR3, the DNA is TGTGCCATCAGCTCATTAGGACAGGGAGGCTACACCTTC.

This chain links TRBV6-6 with TRBJ1-4; 7 bases are a match to TRBD1. After removal of 6 bases from V and 8 bases from J, the junction contained 6 bases not matched to a gene. The CDR3 is 13 residues long. Germline-derived CDR1 and CDR2 are MNHNY and SVGAGI (reference sequence). The CDR3 DNA sequence: TGTGCCAGCAGGCGACAGGGTCGGGAAAAACTGTTTTTT. The encoded protein is CASRRQGREKLFF.

The J gene is TRBJ2-5, the V gene TRBV5-1, with a tentative D call TRBD1 (6 bases). CDR3 length: 14 residues. CDR1 is SGHRS, CDR2 YFSETQ, per germline. Between the trimmed V and J ends, which lost 2 bases and 5 bases, there was a span of 13 bases. DNA for the CDR3: TGCGCCAGCAGCTTTGGGGACATCGCGGAGACCCAGTACTTC. Translation gives CASSFGDIAETQYF.

This clone was observed a few times. The rearrangement links TRBV14 to TRBJ1-3, with unresolved D. V dropped 2 bases and J dropped 5 bases, with 13 bases sitting between them. CDR1 SGHDN and CDR2 FVKESK come from the germline V gene. The CDR3 extends over 15 amino acids. The DNA for the CDR3 is TGTGCCAGCAGCCAAACCACCAAATCTAGAAACACCATATATTTT. It is translated as CASSQTTKSRNTIYF.

The chain couples TRBV7-9 to TRBJ1-4, with a tentative D call TRBD1 (6 bases). Per germline, CDR1 SEHNR and CDR2 FQNEAQ (reference sequence). The germline V and J ends were trimmed by 5 bases and 4 bases, with 11 bases remaining between them. The CDR3 is 14 amino acids. Written as DNA, the CDR3 is TGTGCCAGCAGCCTTGGACAGTTTAATGAAAAACTGTTTTTT. Protein product: CASSLGQFNEKLFF.

The chain links TRBV5-8 to TRBJ2-1, with 7 bases fitting TRBD2. This CDR3 spans 16 amino acids. The J segment lost 7 bases and the V segment lost 4 bases, leaving 14 bases of the junction unmatched. CDR1 is SGHTS and CDR2 is YDEGEE in the germline V gene. The CDR3 sequence is CASSHRDYPLANEQFF. Written as DNA, the CDR3 is TGTGCCAGCAGCCATAGGGACTACCCCTTAGCGAATGAGCAGTTCTTC. The entire variable domain, with the rest obtained from reference TRBV5-8 and TRBJ2-1, is as follows: EAGVTQSPTHLIKTRGQQATLRCSPISGHTSVYWYQQALGLGLQFLLWYDEGEERNRGNFPPRFSGRQFPNYSSELNVNALELEDSALYLCASSHRDYPLANEQFFGPGTRLTVL.

This clone appeared a few times. The junction departs from germline at one end; a sequencing error may be responsible. This chain uses TRBV7-6 with TRBJ1-6; D gene ambiguous. Germline V gives CDR1 SGHVS, CDR2 FNYEAQ. The CDR3 totals 15 residues. CDR3 nucleotides: TGTGCCAGCAGCTTAGTCGAGGGCAGTCATTCGCCCCTCCACTTT. Encoded protein: CASSLVEGSHSPLHF.

V usage is TRBV7-2 and J usage is TRBJ2-5; D remains unclear. Germline V gene lookup returns CDR1 SGHTA and CDR2 FQGNSA. With 1 base removed from V and 10 bases from J, the gap between germline ends came to 7 bases. CDR3 length: 11 amino acids. Written as DNA, the CDR3 is TGTGCCAGCAGCTTAGTGTCCCTCCAGTACTTC. Translated: CASSLVSLQYF.

The chain joins TRBV5-8 to TRBJ1-4, with D unclear. The length of the CDR3 is 13 residues. The V gene's germline CDR1 is SGHTS and CDR2 YDEGEE. The V gene lost 6 bases and the J gene lost 6 bases, with 12 bases spanning the gap. The CDR3 DNA follows: TGTGCCAGCATGCCTGGTTCGTATGAAAAACTGTTTTTT. This sequence encodes CASMPGSYEKLFF.

The chain employs TRBV7-9 and TRBJ1-1; maybe TRBD1 (5 bases). The CDR3 has 17 residues. With 7 bases removed from V and 0 bases from J, the gap between germline ends came to 21 bases. The germline V gene has CDR1 SEHNR and CDR2 FQNEAQ (reference sequence). The CDR3 spells CASTNLGGVGVNTEAFF. The CDR3 DNA sequence: TGTGCCAGCACCAACCTCGGAGGGGTAGGGGTGAACACTGAAGCTTTCTTT.

This chain joins TRBV11-2 and TRBJ1-1; a weak D match, TRBD1 (5 bases). The germline V gene has CDR1 SGHAT and CDR2 FQNNGV. The CDR3 spans 14 residues. V lost 1 base and J lost 4, with 10 bases in between. The CDR3 here is CASSLAQGSTEAFF. CDR3 nucleotide sequence: TGTGCCAGCAGCTTAGCCCAGGGTAGCACTGAAGCTTTCTTT.

The chain joins TRBV6-6 to TRBJ2-1; no definite D call. Germline CDR1 reads MNHNY; CDR2 reads SVGAGI (reference sequence). V lost 4 bases, J lost 0 bases, and 7 bases lay in between. The CDR3 contains 14 residues. Written as DNA, the CDR3 is TGTGCCAGCAGTTCCCCGTCCTCCTACAATGAGCAGTTCTTC. This translates into CASSSPSSYNEQFF.